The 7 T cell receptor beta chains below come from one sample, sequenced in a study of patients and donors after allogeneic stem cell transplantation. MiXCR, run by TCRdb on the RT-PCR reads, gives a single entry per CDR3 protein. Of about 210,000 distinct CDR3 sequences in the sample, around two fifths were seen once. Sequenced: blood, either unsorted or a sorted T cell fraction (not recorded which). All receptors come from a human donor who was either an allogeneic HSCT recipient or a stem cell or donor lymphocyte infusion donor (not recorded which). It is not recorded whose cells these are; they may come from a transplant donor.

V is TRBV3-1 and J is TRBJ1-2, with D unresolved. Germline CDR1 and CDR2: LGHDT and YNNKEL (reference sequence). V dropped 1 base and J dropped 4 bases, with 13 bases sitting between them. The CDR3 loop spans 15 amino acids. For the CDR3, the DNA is TGTGCCAGCAGCCAAGGCCGATATTGGACCTATGGCTACACCTTC. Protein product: CASSQGRYWTYGYTF.

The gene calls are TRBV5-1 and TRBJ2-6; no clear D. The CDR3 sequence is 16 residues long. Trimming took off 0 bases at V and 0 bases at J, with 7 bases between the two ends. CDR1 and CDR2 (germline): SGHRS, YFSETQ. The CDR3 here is CASSLGLSSGANVLTF. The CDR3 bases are TGCGCCAGCAGCTTGGGGTTGAGCTCTGGGGCCAACGTCCTGACTTTC.

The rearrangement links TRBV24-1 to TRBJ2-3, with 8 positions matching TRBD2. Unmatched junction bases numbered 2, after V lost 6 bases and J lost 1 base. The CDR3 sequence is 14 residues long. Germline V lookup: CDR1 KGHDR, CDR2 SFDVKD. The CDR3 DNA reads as TGTGCCACCAGTAGCGGGGGCCGCACAGATACGCAGTATTTT. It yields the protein CATSSGGRTDTQYF.

CDR3 bases: TGTGCCAGCAGCTTAAGAGGGGCCTCCTACAATGAGCAGTTCTTC. Translated: CASSLRGASYNEQFF. J is TRBJ2-1 and V is TRBV7-3; tentatively, D is TRBD1 or TRBD2 (5 bases each). The length of the CDR3 is 15 residues. Trimming removed 1 base from V and 0 bases from J, with 7 bases in between. Looked up from germline, CDR1 is SGHTA and CDR2 is FQGTGA.

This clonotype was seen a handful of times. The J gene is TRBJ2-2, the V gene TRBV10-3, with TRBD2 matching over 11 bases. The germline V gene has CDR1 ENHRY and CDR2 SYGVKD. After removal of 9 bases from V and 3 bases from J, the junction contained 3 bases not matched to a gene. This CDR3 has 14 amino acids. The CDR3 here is CAIKTSGDTGELFF. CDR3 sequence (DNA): TGTGCCATTAAGACTAGCGGGGACACCGGGGAGCTGTTTTTT.

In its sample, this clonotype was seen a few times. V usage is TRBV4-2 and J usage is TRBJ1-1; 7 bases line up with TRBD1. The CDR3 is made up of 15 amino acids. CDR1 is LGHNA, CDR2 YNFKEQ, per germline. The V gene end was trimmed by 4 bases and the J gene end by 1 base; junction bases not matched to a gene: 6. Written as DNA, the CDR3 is TGTGCCAGCAGCCCCGGGACAGTGGGGAACACTGAAGCTTTCTTT. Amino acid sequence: CASSPGTVGNTEAFF.

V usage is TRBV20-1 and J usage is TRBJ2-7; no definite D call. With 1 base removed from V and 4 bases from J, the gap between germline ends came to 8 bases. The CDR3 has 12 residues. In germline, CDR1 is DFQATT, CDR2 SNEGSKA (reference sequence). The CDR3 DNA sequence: TGCAGTGCTAGAGTTGTAAATTACGAGCAGTACTTC. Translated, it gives CSARVVNYEQYF.